This T cell receptor beta chain was recorded in a study of blood T cells in healthy people across ages. Study conclusions and caveats: PBMCs that were unsorted prevented a conclusive naive versus antigen-experienced comparison.

The CDR3 contains 14 residues. CDR1 SNHLY and CDR2 FYNNEI come from the germline V gene. V dropped 2 bases and J dropped 8 bases, with 10 bases sitting between them. For this clonotype: Its antigen is not identified.

Primed by a sample-barcoded 5' primer and a J-beta primer mix, a second PCR proceeded for 7 to 11 cycles. Using its own MiXCR run on the 5' RACE reads, TCRdb lists one record per CDR3 protein. The sample lists 550,000 to 700,000 distinct CDR3 sequences, roughly 28% occurring once. This clonotype was obtained from a woman in her 70s in good health. The rearrangement joins TRBV2 to TRBJ1-6; D perhaps matches TRBD1 (5 bases). The sample was blood. The DNA of the CDR3 is TGTGCCAGCAGTGAAAGGGGTCTGTATTCACCCCTCCACTTT. Translation gives CASSERGLYSPLHF.